A single sample is the source of the 6 T cell receptor beta chains below, sequenced in a study of human T cells and chemical hapten exposure. TCRdb recomputed calls from the 5' RACE reads with MiXCR, one row per CDR3 protein. This table has roughly 81,000 distinct CDR3 sequences, less than 9.5% appearing once. RNA extraction used unfractionated whole blood as the source of total RNA. These receptors were collected from a male donor in good health.

This clonotype was observed a handful of times. This sequence joins TRBV3-1 and TRBJ2-5; D is perhaps TRBD1 (6 bases). The CDR3 covers 13 residues. Per germline, CDR1 LGHDT and CDR2 YNNKEL (reference sequence). Deletions cut 4 bases from V and 4 bases from J, with 10 bases between. The CDR3 sequence: CASSPTGSETQYF. In DNA form, the CDR3 reads TGTGCCAGCAGCCCAACAGGGTCAGAGACCCAGTACTTC.

This clonotype was found many times. The chain combines TRBV3-1 with TRBJ2-1; D is unclear. Germline assignment: CDR1 LGHDT and CDR2 YNNKEL (reference sequence). V lost 2 bases to trimming and J lost 7 bases, with 9 bases between them. The CDR3 has 13 residues. CDR3 protein: CASSQTPSNEQFF. CDR3 sequence (DNA): TGTGCCAGCAGCCAAACACCGAGTAATGAGCAGTTCTTC.

This clonotype appeared many times. The chain has TRBV19 and TRBJ1-2; D is ambiguous. The CDR3 has 15 amino acids. The germline V gene encodes CDR1 LNHDA and CDR2 SQIVND (reference sequence). V was cut by 3 bases and J by 0 bases, with 11 bases left in between. Written as DNA, the CDR3 is TGTGCCAGTAGTATGCTGCAGCTTTCTAACTATGGCTACACCTTC. It encodes CASSMLQLSNYGYTF.

This clonotype has at least ten counts. The J gene is TRBJ2-7, the V gene TRBV9; D is uncertain. The germline V gene encodes CDR1 SGDLS and CDR2 YYNGEE. The CDR3 loop spans 13 amino acids. The germline V and J ends were trimmed by 2 bases and 3 bases, with 9 bases remaining between them. CDR3 DNA: TGTGCCAGCAGCGTCTCCGACGGCTACGAGCAGTACTTC. Translated: CASSVSDGYEQYF.

This clonotype was seen at least ten times. The rearrangement joins TRBV18 to TRBJ1-1; the D gene is possibly TRBD1 (5 bases). The length of the CDR3 is 15 residues. From germline, CDR1 is KGHSH and CDR2 LQKENI. V lost 3 bases, J lost 0 bases, and 11 bases lay in between. Here the CDR3 DNA reads TGTGCCAGCTCACCGGGATGGACATTGAACACTGAAGCTTTCTTT. It translates to CASSPGWTLNTEAFF.

On this clonotype: A junction end diverges from the germline sequence, so it may reflect a read error. The V and J genes are TRBV10-1 and TRBJ2-1, with 9 bases matching TRBD2. This CDR3 region has 15 residues. Germline V gives CDR1 WNHNN, CDR2 SYGVQD (reference sequence). The DNA for the CDR3 is TGCGCCAGTAGTGAGAACCTAGCGGGACTCAATGAGCAGTTCTTC. This encodes CASSENLAGLNEQFF.